A selection of T cell receptor beta chains follows, all from one sample in a study of cytotoxic CD8 clonotypes in ibrutinib-treated CLL. Profiling relied on immunoSEQ multiplex PCR, and the TCRdb table lists in-frame clones only, not all of them. The table shows around 20,000 clones, with over 70% occurring only once. Sequences were derived from PBMCs, sampled before ibrutinib treatment. The receptors shown here come from a human donor with chronic lymphocytic leukemia. CDR3s include the opening cysteine and the closing phenylalanine or tryptophan. Where a row states a size, it is once, few, many or the class of an expanded clone; other rows omit it.

cdr3_length: 15
v_call: TRBV19
j_call: TRBJ1-2
clone_size: NA
cdr3_aa: CASITNRGPNYGYTF

cdr3_length: 13
v_call: TRBV7-9
j_call: TRBJ1-5
clone_size: NA
cdr3_aa: CASSLGFNQPQHF

cdr3_length: 16
v_call: TRBV14
j_call: TRBJ1-3
clone_size: NA
cdr3_aa: CASSQDPTGAGNTIYF

cdr3_length: 14
v_call: TRBV4-1
j_call: TRBJ2-2
clone_size: once
cdr3_aa: CASRVVSDTGELFF

cdr3_length: 14
v_call: TRBV6-6
j_call: TRBJ1-2
clone_size: NA
cdr3_aa: CASRRDSPNYGYTF

cdr3_length: 14
v_call: TRBV18
j_call: TRBJ1-1
clone_size: NA
cdr3_aa: CASHRPGMNTEAFF

cdr3_length: 16
v_call: TRBV4-2
j_call: TRBJ2-2
clone_size: few
cdr3_aa: CASSQGSGANTGELFF

cdr3_length: 14
v_call: TRBV6-5
j_call: TRBJ2-5
clone_size: NA
cdr3_aa: CASRGTTIGETQYF

cdr3_length: 14
v_call: TRBV7-2
j_call: TRBJ1-2
clone_size: NA
cdr3_aa: CASSFGSDGYGYTF

cdr3_length: 15
v_call: TRBV9
j_call: TRBJ2-1
clone_size: NA
cdr3_aa: CASGRGLAGEGEQFF

cdr3_length: 12
v_call: TRBV11-3
j_call: TRBJ2-2
clone_size: NA
cdr3_aa: CASSLTPGELFF

cdr3_length: 14
v_call: TRBV5-1
j_call: TRBJ2-7
clone_size: medium-sized
cdr3_aa: CASSLEKKGDEQYF

cdr3_length: 15
v_call: TRBV13
j_call: TRBJ1-4
clone_size: NA
cdr3_aa: CASSLVRKGTEKLFF

cdr3_length: 13
v_call: TRBV7-3
j_call: TRBJ2-1
clone_size: NA
cdr3_aa: CASSALLGNEQFF

cdr3_length: 14
v_call: TRBV2
j_call: TRBJ1-6
clone_size: NA
cdr3_aa: CASSEATRAASLHF

cdr3_length: 14
v_call: TRBV5-1
j_call: TRBJ2-2
clone_size: NA
cdr3_aa: CASSVGTDTGELFF

cdr3_length: 16
v_call: TRBV30
j_call: TRBJ2-6
clone_size: NA
cdr3_aa: CAWSFQGTSGANVLTF

cdr3_length: 14
v_call: TRBV5-4
j_call: TRBJ2-5
clone_size: few
cdr3_aa: CASSSTGSRETQYF

cdr3_length: 16
v_call: TRBV5-8
j_call: TRBJ2-7
clone_size: NA
cdr3_aa: CASSLGQISSVYEQYF

cdr3_length: 14
v_call: TRBV11-2
j_call: TRBJ2-5
clone_size: NA
cdr3_aa: CASSLVPGQETQYF

cdr3_length: 14
v_call: TRBV15
j_call: TRBJ2-7
clone_size: NA
cdr3_aa: CATSRRSGNDEQYF

cdr3_length: 12
v_call: TRBV18
j_call: TRBJ1-2
clone_size: NA
cdr3_aa: CASSRDNYGYTF

cdr3_length: 16
v_call: TRBV19
j_call: TRBJ2-2
clone_size: NA
cdr3_aa: CASSIGQGSGTGELFF

cdr3_length: 18
v_call: TRBV7-9
j_call: TRBJ2-5
clone_size: NA
cdr3_aa: CASSLRVGRTGFQETQYF

cdr3_length: 17
v_call: TRBV7-9
j_call: TRBJ2-7
clone_size: NA
cdr3_aa: CASSKDIGGGPSYEQYF